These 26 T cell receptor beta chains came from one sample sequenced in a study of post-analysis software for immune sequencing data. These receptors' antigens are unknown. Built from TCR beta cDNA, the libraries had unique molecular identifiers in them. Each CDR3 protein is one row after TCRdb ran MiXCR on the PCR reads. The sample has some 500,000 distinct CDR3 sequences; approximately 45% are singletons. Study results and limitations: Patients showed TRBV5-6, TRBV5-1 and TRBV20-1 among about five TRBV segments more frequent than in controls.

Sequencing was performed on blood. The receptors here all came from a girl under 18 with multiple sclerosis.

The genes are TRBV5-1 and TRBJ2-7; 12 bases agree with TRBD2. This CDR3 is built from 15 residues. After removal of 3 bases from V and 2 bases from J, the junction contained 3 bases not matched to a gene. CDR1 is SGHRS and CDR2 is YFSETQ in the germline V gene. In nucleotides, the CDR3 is TGCGCCAGCAGCTGGACTAGCGGGGCGACCTACGAGCAGTACTTC. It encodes CASSWTSGATYEQYF.

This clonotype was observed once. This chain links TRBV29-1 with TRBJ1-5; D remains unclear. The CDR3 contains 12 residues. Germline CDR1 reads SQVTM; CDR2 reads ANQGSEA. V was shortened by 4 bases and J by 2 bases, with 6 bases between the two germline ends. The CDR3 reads CSVVVGNQPQHF. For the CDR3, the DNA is TGCAGCGTTGTGGTCGGCAATCAGCCCCAGCATTTT.

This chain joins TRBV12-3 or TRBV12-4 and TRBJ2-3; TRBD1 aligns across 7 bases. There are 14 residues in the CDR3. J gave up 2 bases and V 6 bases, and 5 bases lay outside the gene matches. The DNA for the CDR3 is TGTGCCAGCAGCGACAGGGATTTCACAGATACGCAGTATTTT. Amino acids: CASSDRDFTDTQYF.

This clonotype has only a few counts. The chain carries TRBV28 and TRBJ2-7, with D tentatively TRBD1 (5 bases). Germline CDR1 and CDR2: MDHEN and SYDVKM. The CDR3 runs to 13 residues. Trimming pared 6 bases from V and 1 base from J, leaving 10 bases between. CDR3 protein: CASSSRASYEQYF. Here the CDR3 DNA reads TGTGCCAGCAGCTCCAGGGCTTCCTACGAGCAGTACTTC.

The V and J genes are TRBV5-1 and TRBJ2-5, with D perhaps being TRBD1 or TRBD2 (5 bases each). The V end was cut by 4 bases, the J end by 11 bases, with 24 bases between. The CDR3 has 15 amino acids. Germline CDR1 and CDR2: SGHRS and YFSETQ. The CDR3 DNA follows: TGCGCCAGCAGCGAGACTATCGGACAAATCGGGGAGCAGTACTTC. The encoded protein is CASSETIGQIGEQYF.

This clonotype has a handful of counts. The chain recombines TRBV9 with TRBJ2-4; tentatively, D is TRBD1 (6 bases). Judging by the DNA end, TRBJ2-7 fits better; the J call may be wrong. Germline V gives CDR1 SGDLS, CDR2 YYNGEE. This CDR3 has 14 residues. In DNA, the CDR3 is TGTGCCAGCAGCAGGCAACAGGGCCCCTACGAGCAGTACTTC. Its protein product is CASSRQQGPYEQYF.

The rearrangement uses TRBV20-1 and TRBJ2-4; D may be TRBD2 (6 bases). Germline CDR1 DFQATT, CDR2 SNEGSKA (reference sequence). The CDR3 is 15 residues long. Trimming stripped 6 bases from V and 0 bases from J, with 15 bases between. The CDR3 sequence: CSAPGLPLAKNIQYF. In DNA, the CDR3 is TGCAGTGCCCCGGGACTCCCCTTAGCCAAAAACATTCAGTACTTC.

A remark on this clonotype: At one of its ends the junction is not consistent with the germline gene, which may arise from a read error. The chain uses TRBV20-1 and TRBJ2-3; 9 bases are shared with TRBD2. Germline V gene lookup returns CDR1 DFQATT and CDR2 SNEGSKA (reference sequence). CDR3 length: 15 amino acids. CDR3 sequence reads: CSASGAGVMTDTQYF. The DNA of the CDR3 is TGTAGTGCTAGCGGGGCGGGAGTAATGACAGATACGCAGTATTTT.

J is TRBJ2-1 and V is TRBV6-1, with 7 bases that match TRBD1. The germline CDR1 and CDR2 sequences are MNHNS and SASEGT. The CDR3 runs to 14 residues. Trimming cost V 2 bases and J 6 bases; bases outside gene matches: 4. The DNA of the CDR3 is TGTGCCAGCAGTGAACGCCGGGACAGCAATGAGCAGTTCTTC. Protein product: CASSERRDSNEQFF.

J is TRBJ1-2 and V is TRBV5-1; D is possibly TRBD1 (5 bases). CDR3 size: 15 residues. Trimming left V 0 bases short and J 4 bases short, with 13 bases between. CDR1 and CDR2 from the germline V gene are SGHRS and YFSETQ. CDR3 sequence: CASSLEEGRSYGYTF. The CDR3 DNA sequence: TGCGCCAGCAGCTTGGAAGAGGGGCGCAGCTATGGCTACACCTTC.

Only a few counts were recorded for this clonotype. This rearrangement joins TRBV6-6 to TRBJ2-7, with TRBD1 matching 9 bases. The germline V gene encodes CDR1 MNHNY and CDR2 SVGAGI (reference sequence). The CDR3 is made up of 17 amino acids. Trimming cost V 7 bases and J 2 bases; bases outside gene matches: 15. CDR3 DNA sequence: TGTGCCAGCACATTAATTGCCGACGGGACAGGGACCTACGAGCAGTACTTC. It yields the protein CASTLIADGTGTYEQYF.

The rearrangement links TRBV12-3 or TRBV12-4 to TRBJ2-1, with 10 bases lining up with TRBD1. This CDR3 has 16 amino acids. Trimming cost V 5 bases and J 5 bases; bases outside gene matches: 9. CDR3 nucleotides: TGTGCCAGCAGTCGAACAGAGGGACAGGGGAACAATGAGCAGTTCTTC. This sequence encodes CASSRTEGQGNNEQFF.

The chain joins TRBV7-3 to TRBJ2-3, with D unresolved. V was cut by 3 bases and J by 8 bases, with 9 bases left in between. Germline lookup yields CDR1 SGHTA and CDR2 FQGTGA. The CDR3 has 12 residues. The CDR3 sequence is CASSFGSGTQYF. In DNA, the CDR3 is TGTGCCAGCAGCTTTGGGTCCGGTACGCAGTATTTT.

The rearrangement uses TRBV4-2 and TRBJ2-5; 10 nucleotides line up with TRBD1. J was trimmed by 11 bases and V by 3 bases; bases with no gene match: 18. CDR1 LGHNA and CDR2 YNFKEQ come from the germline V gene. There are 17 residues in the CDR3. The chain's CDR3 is CASSQGDRGRSYNEQYF. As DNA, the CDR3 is TGTGCCAGCAGCCAGGGGGACAGGGGTCGTTCCTACAATGAGCAGTACTTC.

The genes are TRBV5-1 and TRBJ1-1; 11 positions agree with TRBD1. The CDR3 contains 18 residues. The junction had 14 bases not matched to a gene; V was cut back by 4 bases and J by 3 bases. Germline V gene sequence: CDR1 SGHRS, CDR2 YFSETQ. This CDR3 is CASSALGQGARVDTEAFF. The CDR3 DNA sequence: TGCGCCAGCAGCGCATTAGGACAGGGGGCGCGTGTGGACACTGAAGCTTTCTTT.

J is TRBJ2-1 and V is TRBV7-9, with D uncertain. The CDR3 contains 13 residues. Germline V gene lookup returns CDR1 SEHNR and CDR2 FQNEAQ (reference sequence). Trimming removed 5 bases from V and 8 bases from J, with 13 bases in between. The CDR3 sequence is CASSPRLLDEQFF. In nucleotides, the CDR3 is TGTGCCAGCAGCCCAAGACTTCTGGATGAGCAGTTCTTC.

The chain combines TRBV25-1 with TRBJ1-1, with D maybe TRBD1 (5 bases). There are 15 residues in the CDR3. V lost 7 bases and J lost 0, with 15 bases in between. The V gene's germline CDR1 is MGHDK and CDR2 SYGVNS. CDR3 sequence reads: CASNLLPGVNTEAFF. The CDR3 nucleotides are TGTGCCAGCAACTTACTGCCGGGGGTGAACACTGAAGCTTTCTTT.

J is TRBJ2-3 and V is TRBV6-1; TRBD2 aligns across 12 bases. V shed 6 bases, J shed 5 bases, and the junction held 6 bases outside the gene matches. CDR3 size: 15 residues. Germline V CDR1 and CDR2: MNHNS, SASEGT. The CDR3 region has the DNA TGTGCCAGCAGGCTAGCGGGAGGGGATGGAGATACGCAGTATTTT. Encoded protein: CASRLAGGDGDTQYF.

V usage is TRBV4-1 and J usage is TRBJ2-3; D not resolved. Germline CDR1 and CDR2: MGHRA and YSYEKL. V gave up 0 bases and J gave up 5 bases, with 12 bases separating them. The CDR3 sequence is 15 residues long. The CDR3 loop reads CASSQDLEFRDTQYF. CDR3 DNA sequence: TGCGCCAGCAGCCAAGATTTGGAGTTCAGAGATACGCAGTATTTT.

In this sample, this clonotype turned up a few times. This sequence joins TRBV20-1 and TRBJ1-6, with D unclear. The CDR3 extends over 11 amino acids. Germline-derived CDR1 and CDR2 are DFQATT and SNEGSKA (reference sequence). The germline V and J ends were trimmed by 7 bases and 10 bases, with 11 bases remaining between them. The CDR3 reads CSVGSSSPLHF. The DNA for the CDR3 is TGCAGTGTGGGTTCTAGCTCACCCCTCCACTTT.

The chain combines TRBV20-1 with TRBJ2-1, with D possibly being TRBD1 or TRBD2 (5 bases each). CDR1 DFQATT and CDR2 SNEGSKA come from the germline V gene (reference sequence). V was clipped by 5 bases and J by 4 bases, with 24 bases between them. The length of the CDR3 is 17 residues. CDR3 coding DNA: TGCAGTGCTGGGGACCCCACGAAAGTGTATGGATACAATGAGCAGTTCTTC. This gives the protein CSAGDPTKVYGYNEQFF.

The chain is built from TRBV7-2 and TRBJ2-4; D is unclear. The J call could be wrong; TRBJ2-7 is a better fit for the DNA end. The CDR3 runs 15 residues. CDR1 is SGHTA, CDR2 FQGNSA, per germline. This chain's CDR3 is CASSFGGSSDYEQYF. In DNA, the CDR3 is TGTGCCAGCAGCTTTGGCGGCAGCTCAGACTACGAGCAGTACTTC.

CDR3 amino acids: CRADGTSGRDQETQYF. The CDR3, as DNA: TGCAGAGCTGACGGGACTAGCGGGAGGGACCAAGAGACCCAGTACTTC. V and J are TRBV20-1 and TRBJ2-5, with 16 nucleotides matching TRBD2. CDR1 is DFQATT, CDR2 SNEGSKA, per germline (reference sequence). There are 16 residues in the CDR3.

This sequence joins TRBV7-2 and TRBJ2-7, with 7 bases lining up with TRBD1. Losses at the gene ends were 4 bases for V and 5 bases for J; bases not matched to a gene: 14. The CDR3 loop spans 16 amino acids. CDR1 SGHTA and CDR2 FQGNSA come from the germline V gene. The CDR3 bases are TGTGCCAGCAGCTCCGCCCCCGGGACAGTGGCCCACGAGCAGTACTTC. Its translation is CASSSAPGTVAHEQYF.

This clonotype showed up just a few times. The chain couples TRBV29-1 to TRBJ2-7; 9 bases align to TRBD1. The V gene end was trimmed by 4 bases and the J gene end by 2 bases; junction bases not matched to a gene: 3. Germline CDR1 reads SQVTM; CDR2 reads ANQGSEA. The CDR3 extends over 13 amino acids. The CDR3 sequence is CSVVGQGTYEQYF. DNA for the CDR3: TGCAGCGTTGTCGGACAGGGGACCTACGAGCAGTACTTC.

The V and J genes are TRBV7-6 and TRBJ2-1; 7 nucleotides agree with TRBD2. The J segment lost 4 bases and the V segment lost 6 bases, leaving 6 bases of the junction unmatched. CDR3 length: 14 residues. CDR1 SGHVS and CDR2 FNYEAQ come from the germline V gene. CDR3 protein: CASRGAGLYNEQFF. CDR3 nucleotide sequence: TGTGCCAGCAGAGGAGCGGGGCTTTACAATGAGCAGTTCTTC. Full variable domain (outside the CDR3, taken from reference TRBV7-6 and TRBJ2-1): GAGVSQSPRYKVTKRGQDVALRCDPISGHVSLYWYRQALGQGPEFLTYFNYEAQQDKSGLPNDRFSAERPEGSISTLTIQRTEQRDSAMYRCASRGAGLYNEQFFGPGTRLTVL.